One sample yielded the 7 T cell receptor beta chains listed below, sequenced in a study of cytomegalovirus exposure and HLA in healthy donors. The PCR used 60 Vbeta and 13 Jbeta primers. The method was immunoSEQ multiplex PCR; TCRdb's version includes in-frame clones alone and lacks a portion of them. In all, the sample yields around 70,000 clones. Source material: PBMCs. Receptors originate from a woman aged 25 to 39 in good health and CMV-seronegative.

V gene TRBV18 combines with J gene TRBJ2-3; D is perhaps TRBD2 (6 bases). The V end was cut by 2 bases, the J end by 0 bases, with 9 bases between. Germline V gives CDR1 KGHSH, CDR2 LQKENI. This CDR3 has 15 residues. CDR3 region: CASSPIGTSTDTQYF. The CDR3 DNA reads TGTGCCAGCTCACCAATTGGGACTAGCACAGATACGCAGTATTTT.

This CDR3 is CASGLSGMADTQYF. The CDR3 DNA is TGTGCTAGTGGTTTGTCAGGGATGGCAGATACGCAGTATTTT. This chain links TRBV12-5 with TRBJ2-3; TRBD1 might be the D (5 bases). Germline CDR1 and CDR2: LGHNT and FRNRAP. This CDR3 comprises 14 residues. V lost 2 bases to trimming and J lost 4 bases, with 10 bases between them.

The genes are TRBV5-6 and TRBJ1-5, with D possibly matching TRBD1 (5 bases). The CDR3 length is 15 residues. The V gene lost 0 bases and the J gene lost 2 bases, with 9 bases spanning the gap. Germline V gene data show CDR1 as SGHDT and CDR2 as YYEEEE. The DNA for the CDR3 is TGTGCCAGCAGCTTGGCAGGGAGGGGCAATCAGCCCCAGCATTTT. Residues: CASSLAGRGNQPQHF.

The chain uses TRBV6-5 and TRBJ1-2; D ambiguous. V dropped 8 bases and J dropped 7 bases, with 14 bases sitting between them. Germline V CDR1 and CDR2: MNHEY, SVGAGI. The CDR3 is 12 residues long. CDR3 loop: CASPRPNSGYTF. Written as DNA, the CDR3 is TGTGCCAGCCCCCGCCCCAACAGTGGCTACACCTTC.

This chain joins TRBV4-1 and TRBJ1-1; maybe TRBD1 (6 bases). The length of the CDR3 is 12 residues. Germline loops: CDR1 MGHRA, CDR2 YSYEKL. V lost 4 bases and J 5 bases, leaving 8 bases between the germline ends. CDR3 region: CASSLTGTEAFF. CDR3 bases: TGCGCCAGCAGCCTCACAGGGACTGAAGCTTTCTTT.

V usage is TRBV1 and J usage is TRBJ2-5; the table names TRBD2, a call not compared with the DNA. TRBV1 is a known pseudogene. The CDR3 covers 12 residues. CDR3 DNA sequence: TGCACCAGCAGCCAAGATGCGGAGACCCAGTACTTC. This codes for CTSSQDAETQYF.

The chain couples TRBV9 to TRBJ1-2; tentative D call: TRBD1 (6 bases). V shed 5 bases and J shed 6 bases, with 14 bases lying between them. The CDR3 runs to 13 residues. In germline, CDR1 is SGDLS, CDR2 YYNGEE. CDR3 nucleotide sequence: TGTGCCAGCAGTCCAGACTACAGGGATGGCTACACCTTC. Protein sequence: CASSPDYRDGYTF.